These 29 T cell receptor beta chains were all obtained from the same sample, sequenced in a study of patients and donors after allogeneic stem cell transplantation. TCRdb ran MiXCR on the RT-PCR reads and lists one entry per CDR3 protein. The sample records about 400,000 distinct CDR3 sequences, 16% being singletons. The sequencing input was blood, either unsorted or a sorted T cell fraction (not recorded which). The receptors come from a human donor who was either an allogeneic HSCT recipient or a stem cell or donor lymphocyte infusion donor (not recorded which). It is not recorded whose cells these are; they may come from a transplant donor.

V gene TRBV11-2 combines with J gene TRBJ1-2; 8 bases map to TRBD1. The CDR3 covers 15 residues. The germline V gene encodes CDR1 SGHAT and CDR2 FQNNGV. Trimming cost V 6 bases and J 7 bases; bases outside gene matches: 13. The CDR3 DNA reads TGTGCCAGCAGTTTTAACAGGGGGACTAACGGTGGCTACACCTTC. Translated, it gives CASSFNRGTNGGYTF.

This clonotype occurred a few times. The CDR3 nucleotides are TGCGCCAGCAGCTCTGGACTAGCGGAGAATGAGCAGTTCTTC. Its protein is CASSSGLAENEQFF. The rearrangement uses TRBV5-1 and TRBJ2-1, with 10 bases that match TRBD2. This CDR3 has 14 residues. The J segment lost 7 bases and the V segment lost 3 bases, leaving 4 bases of the junction unmatched. CDR1 is SGHRS, CDR2 YFSETQ, per germline. Full variable domain (remainder filled in from reference TRBV5-1 and TRBJ2-1): KAGVTQTPRYLIKTRGQQVTLSCSPISGHRSVSWYQQTPGQGLQFLFEYFSETQRNKGNFPGRFSGRQFSNSRSEMNVSTLELGDSALYLCASSSGLAENEQFFGPGTRLTVL.

This clonotype has at least ten counts. The chain couples TRBV5-1 to TRBJ2-1; a possible D gene is TRBD2 (6 bases). This CDR3 has 12 amino acids. The V end lost 0 bases, the J end lost 12 bases, and 10 bases lay between the germline ends. Germline V CDR1 and CDR2: SGHRS, YFSETQ. The CDR3 sequence: CASSLGWDLQFF. Here the CDR3 DNA reads TGCGCCAGCAGCTTGGGTTGGGACTTGCAGTTCTTC.

The rearrangement joins TRBV7-2 to TRBJ1-4; D is unclear. CDR1 and CDR2 (germline): SGHTA, FQGNSA. Trimming removed 2 bases from V and 7 bases from J, with 5 bases in between. The CDR3 totals 12 residues. The CDR3 region is CASSLNGEKLFF. The CDR3 nucleotides read TGTGCCAGCAGCTTAAATGGTGAAAAACTGTTTTTT.

This clonotype was seen a few times. The chain couples TRBV4-1 to TRBJ1-1; no definite D call. CDR3 size: 10 residues. Germline-derived CDR1 and CDR2 are MGHRA and YSYEKL. Trimming left V 6 bases short and J 7 bases short, with 6 bases between. The CDR3 loop is CASRDVEAFF. The CDR3 DNA follows: TGCGCCAGCAGGGACGTTGAAGCTTTCTTT.

The V call is TRBV6-1, the J call TRBJ2-5; 8 bases align to TRBD1. The J segment lost 4 bases and the V segment lost 6 bases, leaving 10 bases of the junction unmatched. CDR1 is MNHNS and CDR2 is SASEGT in the germline V gene. This CDR3 region has 15 residues. CDR3 region: CASRARRGRGETQYF. The CDR3 nucleotides are TGTGCCAGCAGGGCCCGCAGGGGGCGGGGAGAGACCCAGTACTTC.

This clonotype was observed a few times. V is TRBV28 and J is TRBJ2-5, with D maybe TRBD2 (8 bases). The germline V and J ends were trimmed by 4 bases and 5 bases, with 23 bases remaining between them. Germline V gives CDR1 MDHEN, CDR2 SYDVKM. CDR3 length: 17 amino acids. In DNA form, the CDR3 reads TGTGCCAGCAGTTCCCATCCTAGCGGGCAGGGGGAGGAGACCCAGTACTTC. As protein: CASSSHPSGQGEETQYF.

This clonotype was seen only a few times. The chain couples TRBV20-1 to TRBJ2-3, with D perhaps assigned TRBD1 or TRBD2 (5 bases each). Between the trimmed V and J ends, which lost 0 bases and 5 bases, there was a span of 9 bases. Germline V gives CDR1 DFQATT, CDR2 SNEGSKA (reference sequence). This CDR3 is 13 amino acids long. The chain's CDR3 is CSARDRDLDTQYF. DNA for the CDR3: TGCAGTGCTAGAGACCGGGACCTAGATACGCAGTATTTT.

This clonotype turned up a few times. This chain joins TRBV12-3 or TRBV12-4 and TRBJ1-1; D not certain. The CDR3 covers 12 residues. V was pared by 5 bases and J by 5 bases, with 9 bases between. As DNA, the CDR3 is TGTGCCAGCAGTGCATTGGAGACTGAAGCTTTCTTT. It is translated as CASSALETEAFF.

In its sample, this clonotype was seen a few times. The chain carries TRBV29-1 and TRBJ2-3, with TRBD2 identical over 13 bases. Trimming cost V 7 bases and J 3 bases; bases outside gene matches: 4. Germline assignment: CDR1 SQVTM and CDR2 ANQGSEA. This CDR3 is 14 amino acids long. This CDR3 is CSAVTSGRTDTQYF. The CDR3, as DNA: TGCAGCGCAGTGACTAGCGGGAGGACAGATACGCAGTATTTT.

The genes are TRBV20-1 and TRBJ2-3; D possibly corresponds to TRBD1 (5 bases). CDR3 size: 13 residues. Germline assignment: CDR1 DFQATT and CDR2 SNEGSKA (reference sequence). V gave up 1 base and J gave up 2 bases, with 7 bases separating them. The CDR3 loop reads CSARADNTDTQYF. CDR3 nucleotides: TGCAGTGCTAGAGCGGACAACACAGATACGCAGTATTTT.

This clonotype was counted many times. V usage is TRBV7-8 and J usage is TRBJ1-1, with a weak D call TRBD1 (6 bases). Trimming left V 2 bases short and J 3 bases short, with 13 bases between. Per the germline V gene, CDR1 is SGHVS and CDR2 is FQNEAQ. The CDR3 extends over 15 amino acids. CDR3 bases: TGTGCCAGCAGCTTACTCAGAGGACAGCACACTGAAGCTTTCTTT. Protein sequence: CASSLLRGQHTEAFF.

The chain employs TRBV20-1 and TRBJ2-7; D unclear. CDR3 length: 14 residues. Germline V gives CDR1 DFQATT, CDR2 SNEGSKA (reference sequence). V was cut by 2 bases and J by 3 bases, with 14 bases left in between. Here the CDR3 DNA reads TGCAGTGCTAGACCGCACGTCAGCGACTACGAGCAGTACTTC. This encodes CSARPHVSDYEQYF.

The chain couples TRBV5-6 to TRBJ2-4; 8 nucleotides line up with TRBD1. The junction had 7 bases not matched to a gene; V was cut back by 1 base and J by 10 bases. Per the germline V gene, CDR1 is SGHDT and CDR2 is YYEEEE. CDR3 length: 14 amino acids. CDR3: CASSLQTGVMIQYF. In nucleotides, the CDR3 is TGTGCCAGCAGCTTGCAGACAGGGGTGATGATTCAGTACTTC.

The sample holds a few counts of this clonotype. This sequence joins TRBV7-9 and TRBJ1-5; a possible D gene is TRBD1 (6 bases). Between the trimmed V and J ends, which lost 5 bases and 13 bases, there was a span of 15 bases. CDR3 size: 12 residues. Germline CDR1 reads SEHNR; CDR2 reads FQNEAQ (reference sequence). CDR3 residues: CASSPDSSLQHF. As DNA, the CDR3 is TGTGCCAGCAGCCCGGACAGTAGTTTACAGCATTTT.

The chain carries TRBV12-3 or TRBV12-4 and TRBJ2-1; 10 positions agree with TRBD2. Losses at the gene ends were 4 bases for V and 4 bases for J; bases not matched to a gene: 16. The CDR3 totals 19 residues. In nucleotides, the CDR3 is TGTGCCAGCAGTTACAGCCTGGCTAGCGGGGGTTTCGGGTACAATGAGCAGTTCTTC. Translation: CASSYSLASGGFGYNEQFF.

This clonotype came up a few times. The V call is TRBV11-2, the J call TRBJ2-2, with D tentatively TRBD1 (5 bases). Germline lookup yields CDR1 SGHAT and CDR2 FQNNGV. This CDR3 is 17 amino acids long. With 1 base removed from V and 1 base from J, the gap between germline ends came to 13 bases. The CDR3 DNA sequence: TGTGCCAGCAGCTTAGGATGGGGCAGGAGGAACACCGGGGAGCTGTTTTTT. Its translation: CASSLGWGRRNTGELFF.

The chain joins TRBV7-2 to TRBJ2-5; no clear D gene. V was trimmed by 2 bases and J by 0 bases, leaving 10 bases between them. The CDR3 consists of 15 residues. Germline CDR1 and CDR2: SGHTA and FQGNSA. CDR3 nucleotides: TGTGCCAGCAGCTTATTGGGCTTTTACCAAGAGACCCAGTACTTC. Translating gives CASSLLGFYQETQYF.

There are a few counts of this clonotype. This chain links TRBV5-6 with TRBJ2-7, with 9 bases aligning to TRBD2. With V trimmed by 3 bases and J by 3 bases, 7 bases remained unmatched. Germline V lookup: CDR1 SGHDT, CDR2 YYEEEE. The CDR3 runs to 15 residues. The CDR3 region is CASSSPGTSRYEQYF. CDR3 bases: TGTGCCAGCAGCTCCCCCGGGACTAGCCGCTACGAGCAGTACTTC.

This clonotype appeared a few times. The chain uses TRBV28 and TRBJ2-5, with D possibly matching TRBD2 (5 bases). From germline, CDR1 is MDHEN and CDR2 SYDVKM. The CDR3 totals 15 residues. The germline V and J ends were trimmed by 5 bases and 1 base, with 14 bases remaining between them. Here the CDR3 DNA reads TGTGCCAGCAGTACACTCGGACTCCTCCAAGAGACCCAGTACTTC. Translating it yields CASSTLGLLQETQYF.

This clonotype occurred a few times. The chain links TRBV9 to TRBJ2-7; 7 nucleotides align to TRBD1. J gave up 2 bases and V 4 bases, and 12 bases lay outside the gene matches. The CDR3 consists of 16 residues. Germline V gene sequence: CDR1 SGDLS, CDR2 YYNGEE. The CDR3 sequence: CASSFGPRDSPYEQYF. The CDR3 coding sequence is TGTGCCAGCAGCTTCGGACCTAGGGACAGCCCCTACGAGCAGTACTTC. The full variable domain, completed using reference TRBV9 and TRBJ2-7, is DSGVTQTPKHLITATGQRVTLRCSPRSGDLSVYWYQQSLDQGLQFLIQYYNGEERAKGNILERFSAQQFPDLHSELNLSSLELGDSALYFCASSFGPRDSPYEQYFGPGTRLTVT.

CDR3 loop: CASSLWSAGNTEAFF. For the CDR3, the DNA is TGTGCCAGCAGTTTATGGAGTGCGGGGAACACTGAAGCTTTCTTT. V usage is TRBV28 and J usage is TRBJ1-1, with unresolved D. The V end lost 0 bases, the J end lost 1 base, and 9 bases lay between the germline ends. Germline V gene data show CDR1 as MDHEN and CDR2 as SYDVKM. The CDR3 length is 15 residues.

This clonotype was found once. This chain connects TRBV4-1 to TRBJ2-3; possibly TRBD1 for D (7 bases). Trimming left V 4 bases short and J 5 bases short, with 19 bases between. The CDR3 totals 16 residues. Germline V lookup: CDR1 MGHRA, CDR2 YSYEKL. The CDR3 region is CASSPTSGTAGDTQYF. CDR3 DNA sequence: TGCGCCAGCAGCCCAACGTCCGGGACAGCGGGAGATACGCAGTATTTT.

The chain employs TRBV6-2 or TRBV6-3 and TRBJ1-1; D unresolved. This CDR3 region has 13 residues. The germline V and J ends were trimmed by 7 bases and 7 bases, with 16 bases remaining between them. CDR1 and CDR2 from the germline V gene are MNHEY and SVGEGT. The CDR3 sequence: CASNKGGVDEAFF. For the CDR3, the DNA is TGTGCCAGCAATAAGGGTGGTGTGGATGAAGCTTTCTTT.

V usage is TRBV27 and J usage is TRBJ2-2; D is unclear. The germline V and J ends were trimmed by 2 bases and 5 bases, with 6 bases remaining between them. CDR1 MNHEY and CDR2 SMNVEV come from the germline V gene (reference sequence). The CDR3 length is 13 residues. The chain's CDR3 is CASSLAWTGELFF. CDR3 sequence (DNA): TGTGCCAGCAGTTTAGCGTGGACCGGGGAGCTGTTTTTT.

This clonotype was recorded a few times. The chain employs TRBV20-1 and TRBJ1-1; TRBD1 agrees at 7 bases. Germline V gives CDR1 DFQATT, CDR2 SNEGSKA (reference sequence). The CDR3 contains 12 residues. V lost 3 bases and J lost 5; bases outside the gene matches: 3. The CDR3 loop reads CSAREGATEAFF. Written as DNA, the CDR3 is TGCAGTGCTAGGGAGGGGGCTACTGAAGCTTTCTTT.

This rearrangement joins TRBV29-1 to TRBJ2-5; no definite D call. This CDR3 has 12 residues. V was trimmed by 6 bases and J by 7 bases, leaving 15 bases between them. Germline V gene sequence: CDR1 SQVTM, CDR2 ANQGSEA. The CDR3 is CSVTDHSGTQYF. The CDR3 coding sequence is TGCAGCGTCACGGACCATTCGGGGACCCAGTACTTC.

The chain couples TRBV4-2 to TRBJ1-2; D is undetermined. Germline CDR1 reads LGHNA; CDR2 reads YNFKEQ. CDR3 size: 17 residues. V was pared by 0 bases and J by 5 bases, with 19 bases between. The CDR3 spells CASSQDRVGAPIYGYTF. The CDR3 DNA follows: TGTGCCAGCAGCCAAGATCGAGTGGGTGCTCCGATTTATGGCTACACCTTC.

This chain connects TRBV12-3 or TRBV12-4 to TRBJ2-7; 9 bases are a match to TRBD1. The CDR3 sequence is 14 residues long. The V segment lost 6 bases and the J segment 5 bases; nucleotides outside the gene matches: 8. In DNA, the CDR3 is TGTGCCAGCAGCCGGACAGGGGTGATGGACGAGCAGTACTTC. Its protein product is CASSRTGVMDEQYF.